These 8 T cell receptor beta chains originate from one sample sequenced in a study of T cell responses to AZD1222 COVID-19 vaccine. Produced via immunoSEQ multiplex PCR; TCRdb's table is partial and in-frame only. Of about 140,000 clones in the sample, approximately 92% are singletons; the top ten hold 2.5% to 4%. The sample consisted of peripheral blood, taken on day 0 of AZD1222 vaccination. The receptors were sampled from an adult in good health.

The chain couples TRBV6-2 or TRBV6-3 to TRBJ2-1; TRBD2 aligns across 10 bases. The CDR3 is 14 amino acids. CDR1 is MNHEY, CDR2 SVGEGT, per germline. Losses at the gene ends were 4 bases for V and 9 bases for J; bases not matched to a gene: 6. Here the CDR3 reads CASSLLAGRGEQFF. CDR3 bases: TGTGCCAGCAGTTTACTAGCGGGAAGGGGTGAGCAGTTCTTC.

A word on this clone: Other DNA sequences in this sample translate to the same CDR3. The CDR3 DNA follows: TGTGCCAGCAGCCTGGGGGGGGGCAGGCAGCCCCAGCATTTT. This encodes CASSLGGGRQPQHF. V is TRBV5-6 and J is TRBJ1-5, with D maybe TRBD1 (6 bases). Per germline, CDR1 SGHDT and CDR2 YYEEEE. V was cut by 4 bases and J by 7 bases, with 15 bases left in between. The CDR3 consists of 14 residues.

CDR3 loop: CASSERGPKLHF. Written as DNA, the CDR3 is TGTGCCAGCAGTGAAAGAGGGCCGAAACTCCACTTT. The rearrangement links TRBV6-1 to TRBJ1-6; D is undetermined. From germline, CDR1 is MNHNS and CDR2 SASEGT. V lost 2 bases, J lost 16 bases, and 12 bases lay in between. The CDR3 totals 12 residues.

The chain carries TRBV30 and TRBJ1-3; D is possibly TRBD1 (5 bases). CDR1 and CDR2 from the germline V gene are GTSNPN and SVGIG (reference sequence). The CDR3 is made up of 12 amino acids. V was shortened by 5 bases and J by 8 bases, with 13 bases between the two germline ends. The CDR3 DNA is TGTGCCTGGTGTGGGACGGCGCACACCATATATTTT. As protein: CAWCGTAHTIYF.

The V and J genes are TRBV12-3 or TRBV12-4 and TRBJ1-5; weak D call: TRBD1 (6 bases). V lost 10 bases, J lost 9 bases, and 19 bases lay in between. The CDR3 contains 13 residues. DNA of the CDR3: TGTGCCACTACCGGGGACATATCCCGGCCCCAGCATTTT. This gives the protein CATTGDISRPQHF.

As to this clone: One end of the junction is discordant with germline, which a read error may explain. The J gene is TRBJ1-1, the V gene TRBV14, with D possibly matching TRBD1 (6 bases). CDR1 is SGHDN, CDR2 FVKESK, per germline. The CDR3 is 13 amino acids. CDR3 protein: CASRQGGLPEAFF. In nucleotides, the CDR3 is TGTGCCAGCAGGCAAGGGGGGTTGCCTGAAGCTTTCTTT.

This rearrangement joins TRBV9 to TRBJ2-3; 9 nucleotides line up with TRBD2. The length of the CDR3 is 21 residues. Germline values: CDR1 SGDLS, CDR2 YYNGEE. Unmatched junction bases numbered 20, after V lost 3 bases and J lost 0 bases. The CDR3 nucleotides are TGTGCCAGCAGCGGAAGATCACAGCGGGAGGCCGCCCTAATAAGCACAGATACGCAGTATTTT. As protein: CASSGRSQREAALISTDTQYF.

The CDR3 nucleotides read TGTGCCAGCAGTGAAGAATGGGACTTGAATCAGCCCCAGCATTTT. Translation: CASSEEWDLNQPQHF. This sequence joins TRBV6-1 and TRBJ1-5; possible D gene TRBD1, 5 bases. Trimming took 1 base from V and 4 from J, leaving 11 bases between them. The CDR3 is 15 amino acids. From germline, CDR1 is MNHNS and CDR2 SASEGT.